Following are 30 T cell receptor beta chains from one sample sequenced in a study of blood T cell repertoires in COVID-19. Sequencing was performed with immunoSEQ multiplex PCR; in TCRdb, only in-frame clones are kept and a portion is missing. Among around 700,000 clones, approximately 90% were seen once, and the ten largest hold around 0.3%. Sequencing was performed on peripheral blood. The receptor set was obtained from a woman aged 18-29 years with acute or convalescent COVID-19.

The rearrangement uses TRBV29-1 and TRBJ1-1, with D possibly TRBD1 on 6 matching bases. V dropped 2 bases and J dropped 5 bases, with 15 bases sitting between them. CDR1 and CDR2 from the germline V gene are SQVTM and ANQGSEA. This CDR3 contains 14 residues. The CDR3 here is CSVERPGGGTEAFF. The DNA of the CDR3 is TGCAGCGTTGAAAGGCCGGGGGGCGGTACTGAAGCTTTCTTT.

A word on this clone: Other DNA sequences in this sample translate to the same CDR3. This rearrangement joins TRBV24-1 to TRBJ2-2; TRBD1 matches 9 bases. The germline gives CDR1 KGHDR, CDR2 SFDVKD. The CDR3 has 16 amino acids. V gave up 4 bases and J gave up 3 bases; unmatched junction bases: 5. The CDR3 protein is CATSDPGQGDTGELFF. CDR3 sequence (DNA): TGTGCCACCAGTGACCCGGGACAGGGCGACACCGGGGAGCTGTTTTTT.

V and J are TRBV10-2 and TRBJ2-1; 9 bases fit TRBD1. Losses at the gene ends were 7 bases for V and 0 bases for J; bases not matched to a gene: 13. The CDR3 extends over 18 amino acids. Germline CDR1 reads WSHSY; CDR2 reads SAAADI. The CDR3 reads CASKQGALMGDSYNEQFF. The CDR3 region has the DNA TGCGCCAGCAAACAGGGGGCCTTAATGGGAGACTCCTACAATGAGCAGTTCTTC.

The chain employs TRBV3-1 (or the pseudogene TRBV3-2) and TRBJ1-1; D ambiguous. The CDR3 contains 15 residues. Trimming removed 3 bases from V and 0 bases from J, with 11 bases in between. The germline V gene encodes CDR1 LGHDT and CDR2 YNNKEL (reference sequence). DNA of the CDR3: TGTGCCAGCAGCCACTCGACTAGGGTGAACACTGAAGCTTTCTTT. Its protein product is CASSHSTRVNTEAFF.

As to this clone: Sequence at one end of the junction differs from germline and may be a read error. CDR3 sequence (DNA): TGTGCCAGCAGCTTACGGGACACCCTTACACCATATAATTTT. Protein product: CASSLRDTLTPYNF. The chain is built from TRBV7-9 and TRBJ1-3, with TRBD1 as a possible D gene (6 bases). CDR3 size: 14 residues. The germline CDR1 and CDR2 sequences are SEHNR and FQNEAQ (reference sequence).

The rearrangement links TRBV5-4 to TRBJ2-1; TRBD2 matches at 9 bases. The CDR3 length is 16 residues. Looked up from germline, CDR1 is SGHNT and CDR2 is YYREEE (reference sequence). The V gene end was trimmed by 4 bases and the J gene end by 0 bases; junction bases not matched to a gene: 5. CDR3 sequence reads: CASSLGLASSYNEQFF. As DNA, the CDR3 is TGTGCCAGCAGCCTCGGACTAGCGAGCTCCTACAATGAGCAGTTCTTC. The full variable domain, rest sourced from reference TRBV5-4 and TRBJ2-1, is ETGVTQSPTHLIKTRGQQVTLRCSSQSGHNTVSWYQQALGQGPQFIFQYYREEENGRGNFPPRFSGLQFPNYSSELNVNALELDDSALYLCASSLGLASSYNEQFFGPGTRLTVL.

The rearrangement links TRBV19 to TRBJ1-1, with D possibly TRBD1 on 6 matching bases. This CDR3 region has 14 residues. The germline V gene encodes CDR1 LNHDA and CDR2 SQIVND (reference sequence). V was cut by 2 bases and J by 4 bases, with 11 bases left in between. CDR3 protein: CASSIMGGGTEAFF. The CDR3 nucleotides are TGTGCCAGTAGTATAATGGGAGGGGGCACTGAAGCTTTCTTT.

The rearrangement uses TRBV5-1 and TRBJ1-2; TRBD1 might be the D (5 bases). The CDR3 covers 14 residues. Trimming removed 2 bases at V and 4 bases at J, with 12 bases between. Germline loops: CDR1 SGHRS, CDR2 YFSETQ. The DNA of the CDR3 is TGCGCCAGCAGCTTATCAGGGAAAACCTATGGCTACACCTTC. It encodes CASSLSGKTYGYTF.

This sequence joins TRBV3-1 (or the pseudogene TRBV3-2) and TRBJ1-4, with 9 bases that match TRBD1. Germline assignment: CDR1 LGHDT and CDR2 YNNKEL (reference sequence). The CDR3 has 14 residues. V dropped 6 bases and J dropped 7; count of bases not matched to a gene: 6. The chain's CDR3 is CASRLQGAREKLFF. CDR3 nucleotides: TGTGCCAGCAGGCTACAGGGGGCGCGTGAAAAACTGTTTTTT.

This clone appeared a single time. The rearrangement joins TRBV9 to TRBJ2-1, with D possibly matching TRBD2 (6 bases). The CDR3 runs to 12 residues. V lost 4 bases and J lost 9, with 11 bases in between. Germline V gene sequence: CDR1 SGDLS, CDR2 YYNGEE. CDR3 sequence reads: CASSPLGGEQFF. CDR3 nucleotide sequence: TGTGCCAGCAGCCCCCTCGGGGGTGAGCAGTTCTTC. Combining the CDR3 with reference TRBV9 and TRBJ2-1 gives the whole variable domain DSGVTQTPKHLITATGQRVTLRCSPRSGDLSVYWYQQSLDQGLQFLIQYYNGEERAKGNILERFSAQQFPDLHSELNLSSLELGDSALYFCASSPLGGEQFFGPGTRLTVL.

The V gene is TRBV29-1, the J gene TRBJ2-7, with D perhaps TRBD1 (5 bases). Germline V CDR1 and CDR2: SQVTM, ANQGSEA. Trimming removed 1 base at V and 7 bases at J, with 20 bases between. The CDR3 contains 15 residues. Written as DNA, the CDR3 is TGCAGCGTTGAAGTGCGAGGCGGCACAGGCTGGGAGCAGTACTTC. This sequence encodes CSVEVRGGTGWEQYF.

The chain is built from TRBV5-3 and TRBJ1-2, with a possible D match to TRBD1 (5 bases). TRBV5-3 is designated an ORF whose function remains uncertain. CDR3 length equals 13 residues. Deletions cut 0 bases from V and 6 bases from J, with 9 bases between. The CDR3 DNA is TGTGCCAGAAGCTTGGGGGCAGGGAATGGCTACACCTTC. Protein: CARSLGAGNGYTF.

The chain couples TRBV3-1 (or the pseudogene TRBV3-2) to TRBJ2-7, with a possible D match to TRBD1 (5 bases). Germline CDR1 reads LGHDT; CDR2 reads YNNKEL (reference sequence). This CDR3 region has 15 residues. V was trimmed by 1 base and J by 4 bases, leaving 14 bases between them. DNA for the CDR3: TGTGCCAGCAGCCAAGGAACACAGGATCCGTACGAGCAGTACTTC. This gives the protein CASSQGTQDPYEQYF.

The rearrangement links TRBV7-3 to TRBJ2-1, with D possibly being TRBD2 (6 bases). Germline-derived CDR1 and CDR2 are SGHTA and FQGTGA. The CDR3 length is 15 residues. Trimming stripped 2 bases from V and 10 bases from J, with 18 bases between. The CDR3 reads CASSLDAGPAREQFF. The CDR3 nucleotides read TGTGCCAGCAGCTTAGATGCGGGGCCGGCTAGGGAGCAGTTCTTC.

The chain recombines TRBV19 with TRBJ1-2, with D perhaps matching TRBD1 (6 bases). The ends were cut back, 3 bases at V and 1 base at J, with 15 bases in the middle. Looked up from germline, CDR1 is LNHDA and CDR2 is SQIVND (reference sequence). The length of the CDR3 is 16 residues. The CDR3 DNA is TGTGCCAGTAGTATTAGCCGGGGGGCGATTAACTATGGCTACACCTTC. It is translated as CASSISRGAINYGYTF. Variable domain in full (rest from reference TRBV19 and TRBJ1-2): DGGITQSPKYLFRKEGQNVTLSCEQNLNHDAMYWYRQDPGQGLRLIYYSQIVNDFQKGDIAEGYSVSREKKESFPLTVTSAQKNPTAFYLCASSISRGAINYGYTFGSGTRLTVV.

The chain carries TRBV9 and TRBJ2-3; 9 nucleotides align to TRBD2. J was trimmed by 7 bases and V by 4 bases; bases with no gene match: 10. The V gene's germline CDR1 is SGDLS and CDR2 YYNGEE. The CDR3 loop spans 15 amino acids. The CDR3 DNA is TGTGCCAGCAGCCGGGAGGCTAGCGGGGCGTATACGCAGTATTTT. This encodes CASSREASGAYTQYF.

The CDR3 DNA follows: TGCGCCAGCAGCTTGGACACTACACCGGGGGAGCTGTTTTTT. Amino acids: CASSLDTTPGELFF. The chain has TRBV5-1 and TRBJ2-2; D is unclear. V was cut by 0 bases and J by 8 bases, with 11 bases left in between. Germline V CDR1 and CDR2: SGHRS, YFSETQ. The CDR3 consists of 14 residues.

The V gene is TRBV3-1 (or the pseudogene TRBV3-2), the J gene TRBJ2-7, with 10 bases identical to TRBD2. The germline CDR1 and CDR2 sequences are LGHDT and YNNKEL (reference sequence). The CDR3 covers 16 residues. The V and J ends lost 1 base and 3 bases, in that order; junction bases with no gene match: 6. The CDR3 DNA follows: TGTGCCAGCAGCCAAGGGGTAGCGGGGGGTCACTACGAGCAGTACTTC. Protein: CASSQGVAGGHYEQYF.

The chain recombines TRBV19 with TRBJ2-3; D may be TRBD2 (5 bases). V lost 6 bases to trimming and J lost 5 bases, with 9 bases between them. CDR3 length equals 12 residues. The germline gives CDR1 LNHDA, CDR2 SQIVND (reference sequence). The CDR3 DNA is TGTGCCAGTAGAGCGGTGGGAGATACGCAGTATTTT. It specifies CASRAVGDTQYF.

The CDR3: CASIEEGDRGRPFYGYTF. In DNA form, the CDR3 reads TGCGCCAGCATCGAAGAGGGGGACAGGGGACGTCCGTTCTATGGCTACACCTTC. The chain uses TRBV4-1 and TRBJ1-2, with 10 bases fitting TRBD1. The CDR3 runs 18 residues. The junction had 18 bases not matched to a gene; V was cut back by 7 bases and J by 4 bases. Germline CDR1 MGHRA, CDR2 YSYEKL.

The chain uses TRBV5-6 and TRBJ2-1, with 9 bases that match TRBD2. This CDR3 has 16 residues. The V segment lost 3 bases and the J segment 5 bases; nucleotides outside the gene matches: 9. The V gene's germline CDR1 is SGHDT and CDR2 YYEEEE. This chain's CDR3 is CASSWAPSGANNEQFF. As DNA, the CDR3 is TGTGCCAGCAGCTGGGCCCCTAGCGGGGCAAACAATGAGCAGTTCTTC.

This chain connects TRBV24-1 to TRBJ2-7; the match to TRBD1 covers 8 bases. The CDR3 has 15 residues. The V and J ends lost 2 bases and 4 bases, in that order; junction bases with no gene match: 6. The germline V gene encodes CDR1 KGHDR and CDR2 SFDVKD. CDR3 coding DNA: TGTGCCACCAGTGATTCCAGTCAGGGGGCTTACGAGCAGTACTTC. Protein sequence: CATSDSSQGAYEQYF.

The chain uses TRBV5-1 and TRBJ2-2, with TRBD1 identical over 7 bases. The CDR3 runs to 21 residues. V shed 3 bases and J 0 bases; nucleotides not matched to a gene: 20. Germline loops: CDR1 SGHRS, CDR2 YFSETQ. The CDR3 region is CASSSKNAWTGYSANTGELFF. In DNA, the CDR3 is TGCGCCAGCAGCTCAAAAAACGCCTGGACAGGCTATTCCGCGAACACCGGGGAGCTGTTTTTT.

The chain joins TRBV27 to TRBJ2-2; TRBD2 is a possible D gene (6 bases). Germline V lookup: CDR1 MNHEY, CDR2 SMNVEV (reference sequence). There are 16 residues in the CDR3. Deletions cut 10 bases from V and 3 bases from J, with 21 bases between. CDR3 sequence (DNA): TGTGCCACCAGCCCTTTTTACCGGGACTACACCGGGGAGCTGTTTTTT. Its translation is CATSPFYRDYTGELFF.

This rearrangement joins TRBV7-3 to TRBJ2-7; D uncertain. V dropped 2 bases and J dropped 3 bases, with 11 bases sitting between them. Germline CDR1 and CDR2: SGHTA and FQGTGA. This CDR3 contains 14 residues. CDR3 residues: CASSLCVLIYEQYF. CDR3 DNA: TGTGCCAGCAGCTTATGTGTACTGATCTACGAGCAGTACTTC.

This clone was seen more than once but under ten times. This sequence joins TRBV7-3 and TRBJ1-2; D perhaps matches TRBD1 (5 bases). Trimming left V 5 bases short and J 4 bases short, with 17 bases between. The CDR3 runs 15 residues. Looked up from germline, CDR1 is SGHTA and CDR2 is FQGTGA. For the CDR3, the DNA is TGTGCCAGCAGCCTCTCCCCAGGGAACCTCTATGGCTACACCTTC. This sequence encodes CASSLSPGNLYGYTF. The whole variable domain, filled in from reference TRBV7-3 and TRBJ1-2, reads GAGVSQTPSNKVTEKGKYVELRCDPISGHTALYWYRQSLGQGPEFLIYFQGTGAADDSGLPNDRFFAVRPEGSVSTLKIQRTERGDSAVYLCASSLSPGNLYGYTFGSGTRLTVV.

The chain employs TRBV13 and TRBJ1-1, with TRBD1 as a possible D gene (6 bases). From germline, CDR1 is PRHDT and CDR2 FYEKMQ (reference sequence). The CDR3 covers 16 residues. Trimming shortened V by 2 bases and J by 0 bases, and 13 bases separated the two germline ends. The CDR3 coding sequence is TGTGCCAGCAGCTTATCAGGACAGCTTATGAACACTGAAGCTTTCTTT. It codes for CASSLSGQLMNTEAFF.

The chain joins TRBV9 to TRBJ2-2; D call uncertain. Germline CDR1 SGDLS, CDR2 YYNGEE. V lost 4 bases and J lost 5, with 12 bases in between. The CDR3 is made up of 14 amino acids. The CDR3 DNA sequence: TGTGCCAGCAGCCCGCGACACGGAACCGGGGAGCTGTTTTTT. Translating it yields CASSPRHGTGELFF.

Only a few counts were recorded for this clone. The J gene is TRBJ1-1, the V gene TRBV27; TRBD1 matches at 7 bases. After removal of 2 bases from V and 1 base from J, the junction contained 4 bases not matched to a gene. Germline lookup yields CDR1 MNHEY and CDR2 SMNVEV (reference sequence). The CDR3 is 15 amino acids. CDR3 in DNA: TGTGCCAGCAGTTTACGGGCAGGGGGGAACACTGAAGCTTTCTTT. This translates into CASSLRAGGNTEAFF.

V usage is TRBV25-1 and J usage is TRBJ1-4, with TRBD1 matching 11 bases. CDR3 length equals 18 residues. The V gene end was trimmed by 3 bases and the J gene end by 7 bases; junction bases not matched to a gene: 13. CDR1 and CDR2 (germline): MGHDK, SYGVNS. The CDR3 is CASSDSGQGAFRSEKLFF. The CDR3 DNA reads TGTGCCAGCAGTGACTCTGGACAGGGGGCATTTAGGAGTGAAAAACTGTTTTTT.